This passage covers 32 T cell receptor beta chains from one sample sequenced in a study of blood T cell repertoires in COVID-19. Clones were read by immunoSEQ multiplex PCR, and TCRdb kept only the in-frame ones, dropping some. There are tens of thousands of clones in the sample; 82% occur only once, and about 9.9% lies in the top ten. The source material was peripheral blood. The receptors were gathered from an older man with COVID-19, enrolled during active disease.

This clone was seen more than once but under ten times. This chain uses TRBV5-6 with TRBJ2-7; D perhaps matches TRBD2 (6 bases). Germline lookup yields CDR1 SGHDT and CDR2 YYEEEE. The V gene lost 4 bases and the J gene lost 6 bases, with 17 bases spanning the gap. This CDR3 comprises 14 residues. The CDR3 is CASSVQRVPPEQYV. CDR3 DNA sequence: TGTGCCAGCAGCGTACAGCGGGTCCCCCCCGAGCAGTACGTC.

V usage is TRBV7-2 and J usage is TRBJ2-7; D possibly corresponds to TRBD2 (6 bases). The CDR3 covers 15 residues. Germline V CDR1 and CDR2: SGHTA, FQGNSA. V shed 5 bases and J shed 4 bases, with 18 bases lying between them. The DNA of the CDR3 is TGTGCCAGCAGCCCCGCGGGGCTGGTCCCTTACGAGCAGTACGTC. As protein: CASSPAGLVPYEQYV.

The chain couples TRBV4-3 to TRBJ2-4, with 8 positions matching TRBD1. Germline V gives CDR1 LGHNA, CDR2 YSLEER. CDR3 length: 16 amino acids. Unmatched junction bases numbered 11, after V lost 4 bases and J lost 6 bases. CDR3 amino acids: CASSPVDREERNIQYF. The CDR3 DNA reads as TGCGCCAGCAGCCCCGTGGACAGGGAGGAGAGAAACATTCAGTACTTC.

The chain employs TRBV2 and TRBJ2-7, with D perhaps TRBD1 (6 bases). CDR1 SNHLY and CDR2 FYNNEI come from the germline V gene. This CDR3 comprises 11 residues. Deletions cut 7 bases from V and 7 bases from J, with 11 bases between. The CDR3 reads CASKPGVEQYF. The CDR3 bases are TGTGCCAGCAAACCAGGGGTTGAGCAGTACTTC.

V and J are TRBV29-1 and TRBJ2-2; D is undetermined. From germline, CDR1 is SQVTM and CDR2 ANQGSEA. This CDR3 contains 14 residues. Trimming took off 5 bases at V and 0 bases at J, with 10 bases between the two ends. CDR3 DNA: TGCAGCGTTTTCAGGTCCACGAACACCGGGGAGCTGTTTTTT. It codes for CSVFRSTNTGELFF.

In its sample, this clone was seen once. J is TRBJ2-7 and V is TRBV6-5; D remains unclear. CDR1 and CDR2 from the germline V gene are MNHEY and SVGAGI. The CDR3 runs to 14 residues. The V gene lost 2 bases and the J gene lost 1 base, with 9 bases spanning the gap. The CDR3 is CASSYLRRSYEQYF. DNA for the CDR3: TGTGCCAGCAGTTACCTCAGAAGATCCTACGAGCAGTACTTC.

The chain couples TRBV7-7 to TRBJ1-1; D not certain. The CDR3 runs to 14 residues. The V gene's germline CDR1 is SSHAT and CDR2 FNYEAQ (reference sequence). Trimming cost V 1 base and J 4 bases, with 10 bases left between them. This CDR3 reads CASSLEYSSTEAFF. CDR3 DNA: TGTGCCAGCAGCTTAGAATACAGTAGCACTGAAGCTTTCTTT.

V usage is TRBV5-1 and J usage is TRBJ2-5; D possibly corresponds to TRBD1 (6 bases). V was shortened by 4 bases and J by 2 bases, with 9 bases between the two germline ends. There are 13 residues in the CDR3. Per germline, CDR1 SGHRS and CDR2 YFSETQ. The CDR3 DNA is TGCGCCAGCAGCCTCGGACAGCAAGAGACCCAGTACTTC. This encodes CASSLGQQETQYF. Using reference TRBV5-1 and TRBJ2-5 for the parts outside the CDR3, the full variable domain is KAGVTQTPRYLIKTRGQQVTLSCSPISGHRSVSWYQQTPGQGLQFLFEYFSETQRNKGNFPGRFSGRQFSNSRSEMNVSTLELGDSALYLCASSLGQQETQYFGPGTRLLVL.

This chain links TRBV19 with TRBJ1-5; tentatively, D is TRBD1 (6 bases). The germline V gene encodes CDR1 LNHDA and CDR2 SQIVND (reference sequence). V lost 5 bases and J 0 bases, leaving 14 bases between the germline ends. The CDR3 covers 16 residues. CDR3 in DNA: TGTGCCAGTAGTCCCTTGGGGGGGCTTAGCAATCAGCCCCAGCATTTT. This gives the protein CASSPLGGLSNQPQHF.

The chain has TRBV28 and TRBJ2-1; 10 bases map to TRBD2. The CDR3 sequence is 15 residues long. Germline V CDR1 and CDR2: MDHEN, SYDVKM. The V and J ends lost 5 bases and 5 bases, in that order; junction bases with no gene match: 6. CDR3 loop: CASSTRLAGDNEQFF. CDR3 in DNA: TGTGCCAGCAGTACTCGTCTAGCGGGGGACAATGAGCAGTTCTTC.

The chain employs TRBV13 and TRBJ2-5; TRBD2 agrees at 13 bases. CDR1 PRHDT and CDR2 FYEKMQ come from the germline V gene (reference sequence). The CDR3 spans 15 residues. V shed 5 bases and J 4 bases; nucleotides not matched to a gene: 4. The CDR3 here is CASSVRLAGGETQYF. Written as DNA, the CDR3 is TGTGCCAGCAGCGTAAGACTAGCGGGAGGAGAGACCCAGTACTTC.

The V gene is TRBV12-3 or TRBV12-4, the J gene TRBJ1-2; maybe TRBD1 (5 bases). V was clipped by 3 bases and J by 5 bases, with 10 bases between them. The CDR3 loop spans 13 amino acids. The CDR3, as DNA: TGTGCCAGCAGTTTGGGCAGGGCGTATGGCTACACCTTC. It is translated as CASSLGRAYGYTF.

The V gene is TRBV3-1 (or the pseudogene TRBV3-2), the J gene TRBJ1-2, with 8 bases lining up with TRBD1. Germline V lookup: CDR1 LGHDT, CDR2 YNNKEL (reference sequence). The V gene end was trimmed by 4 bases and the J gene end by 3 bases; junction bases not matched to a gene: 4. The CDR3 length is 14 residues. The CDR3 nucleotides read TGTGCCAGCAGCCCGGGGACAGGCGACTATGGCTACACCTTC. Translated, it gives CASSPGTGDYGYTF.

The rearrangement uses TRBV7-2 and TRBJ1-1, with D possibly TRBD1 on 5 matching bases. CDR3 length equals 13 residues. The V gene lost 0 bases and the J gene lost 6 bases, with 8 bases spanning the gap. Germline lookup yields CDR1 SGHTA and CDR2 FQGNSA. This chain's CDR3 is CASSLAGGAEAFF. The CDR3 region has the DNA TGTGCCAGCAGCTTAGCGGGGGGGGCTGAAGCTTTCTTT. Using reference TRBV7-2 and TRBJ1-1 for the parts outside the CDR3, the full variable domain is GAGVSQSPSNKVTEKGKDVELRCDPISGHTALYWYRQSLGQGLEFLIYFQGNSAPDKSGLPSDRFSAERTGGSVSTLTIQRTQQEDSAVYLCASSLAGGAEAFFGQGTRLTVV.

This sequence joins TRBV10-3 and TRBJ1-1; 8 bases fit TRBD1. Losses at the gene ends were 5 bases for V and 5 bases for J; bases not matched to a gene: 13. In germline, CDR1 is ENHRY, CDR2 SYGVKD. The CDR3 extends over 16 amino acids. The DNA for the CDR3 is TGTGCCATCAGTTCCGGGACAGGTTGGGGGGTTACTGAAGCTTTCTTT. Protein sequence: CAISSGTGWGVTEAFF.

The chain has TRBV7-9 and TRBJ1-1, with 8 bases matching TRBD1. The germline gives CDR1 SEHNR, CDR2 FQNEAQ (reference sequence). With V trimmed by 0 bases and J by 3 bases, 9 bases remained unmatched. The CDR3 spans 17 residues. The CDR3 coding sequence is TGTGCCAGCAGCTTAGCCGCCCGCGTGACAGGGGACACTGAAGCTTTCTTT. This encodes CASSLAARVTGDTEAFF.

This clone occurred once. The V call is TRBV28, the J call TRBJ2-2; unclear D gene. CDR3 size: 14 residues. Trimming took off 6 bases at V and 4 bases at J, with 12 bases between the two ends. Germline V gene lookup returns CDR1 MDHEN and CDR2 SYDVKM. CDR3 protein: CASSPRGITGELFF. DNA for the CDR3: TGTGCCAGCAGCCCCCGCGGTATCACCGGGGAGCTGTTTTTT.

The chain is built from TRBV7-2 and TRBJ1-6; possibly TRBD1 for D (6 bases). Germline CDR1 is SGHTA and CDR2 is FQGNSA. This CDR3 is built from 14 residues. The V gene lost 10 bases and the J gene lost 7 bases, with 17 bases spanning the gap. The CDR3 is CATRPRGSNSPLHF. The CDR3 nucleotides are TGTGCCACCCGACCCAGGGGTTCGAATTCACCCCTCCACTTT.

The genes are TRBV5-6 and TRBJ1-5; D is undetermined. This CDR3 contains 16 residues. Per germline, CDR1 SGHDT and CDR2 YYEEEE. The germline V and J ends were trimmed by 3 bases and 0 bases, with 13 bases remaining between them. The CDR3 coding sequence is TGTGCCAGCAGCTCGCGGGAAAGGGATAGCAATCAGCCCCAGCATTTT. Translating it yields CASSSRERDSNQPQHF.

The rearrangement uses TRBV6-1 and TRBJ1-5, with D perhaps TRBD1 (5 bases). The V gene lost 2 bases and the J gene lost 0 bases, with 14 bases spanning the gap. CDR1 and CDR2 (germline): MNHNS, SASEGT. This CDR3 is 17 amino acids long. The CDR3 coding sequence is TGTGCCAGCAGTGAATTAAAAGGGGCCGGTAGCAATCAGCCCCAGCATTTT. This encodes CASSELKGAGSNQPQHF.

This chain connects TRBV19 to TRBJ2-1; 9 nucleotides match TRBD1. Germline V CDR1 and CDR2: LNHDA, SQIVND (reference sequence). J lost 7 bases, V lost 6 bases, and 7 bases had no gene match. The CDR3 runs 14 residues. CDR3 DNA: TGTGCCAGTAGCCGACAGGGGGGGAGGAATGAGCAGTTCTTC. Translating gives CASSRQGGRNEQFF.

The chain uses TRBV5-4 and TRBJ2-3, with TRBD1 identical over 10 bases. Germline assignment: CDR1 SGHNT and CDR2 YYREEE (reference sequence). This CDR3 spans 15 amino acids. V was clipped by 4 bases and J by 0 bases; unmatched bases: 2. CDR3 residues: CASSLDRGSTDTQYF. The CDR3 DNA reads TGTGCCAGCAGCCTGGACAGGGGGAGCACAGATACGCAGTATTTT.

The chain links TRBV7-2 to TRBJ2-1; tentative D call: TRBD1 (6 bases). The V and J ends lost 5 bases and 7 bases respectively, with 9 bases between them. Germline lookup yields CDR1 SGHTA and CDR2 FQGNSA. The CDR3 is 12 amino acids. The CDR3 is CASSLQGNEQFF. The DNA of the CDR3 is TGTGCCAGCAGCCTCCAGGGGAATGAGCAGTTCTTC. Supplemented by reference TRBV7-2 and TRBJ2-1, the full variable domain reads GAGVSQSPSNKVTEKGKDVELRCDPISGHTALYWYRQSLGQGLEFLIYFQGNSAPDKSGLPSDRFSAERTGGSVSTLTIQRTQQEDSAVYLCASSLQGNEQFFGPGTRLTVL.

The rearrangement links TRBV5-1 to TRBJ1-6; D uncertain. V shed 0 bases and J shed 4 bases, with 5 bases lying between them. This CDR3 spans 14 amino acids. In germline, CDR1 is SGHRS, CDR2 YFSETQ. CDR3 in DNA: TGCGCCAGCAGCTTGGATGCGTATAATTCACCCCTCCACTTT. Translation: CASSLDAYNSPLHF.

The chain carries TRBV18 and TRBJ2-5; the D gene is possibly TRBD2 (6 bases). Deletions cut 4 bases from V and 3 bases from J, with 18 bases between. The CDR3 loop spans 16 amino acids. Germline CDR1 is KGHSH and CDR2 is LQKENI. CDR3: CASSLGKPSEEETQYF. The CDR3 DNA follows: TGTGCCAGCTCACTTGGCAAGCCTAGCGAGGAAGAGACCCAGTACTTC.

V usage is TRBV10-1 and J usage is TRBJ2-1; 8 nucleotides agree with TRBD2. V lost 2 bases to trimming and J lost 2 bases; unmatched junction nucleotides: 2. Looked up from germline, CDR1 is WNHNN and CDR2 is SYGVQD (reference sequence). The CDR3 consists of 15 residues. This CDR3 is CASSERGLAYNEQFF. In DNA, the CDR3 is TGCGCCAGCAGTGAGCGGGGACTAGCCTACAATGAGCAGTTCTTC.

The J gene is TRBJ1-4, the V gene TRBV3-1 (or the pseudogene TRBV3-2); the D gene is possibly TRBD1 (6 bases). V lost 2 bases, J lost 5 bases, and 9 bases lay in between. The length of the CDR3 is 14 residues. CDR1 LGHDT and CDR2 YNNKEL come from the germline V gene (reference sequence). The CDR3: CASSQRQGNEKLFF. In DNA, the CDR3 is TGTGCCAGCAGCCAAAGGCAGGGGAATGAAAAACTGTTTTTT.

The CDR3, as DNA: TGTGCCAGCAGTTTAAGCCAGGGGGCTATGTCCTACGAGCAGTACTTC. As protein: CASSLSQGAMSYEQYF. The rearrangement joins TRBV27 to TRBJ2-7; 8 bases line up with TRBD1. Germline V gene data show CDR1 as MNHEY and CDR2 as SMNVEV (reference sequence). Unmatched junction bases numbered 7, after V lost 2 bases and J lost 1 base. This CDR3 contains 16 residues.

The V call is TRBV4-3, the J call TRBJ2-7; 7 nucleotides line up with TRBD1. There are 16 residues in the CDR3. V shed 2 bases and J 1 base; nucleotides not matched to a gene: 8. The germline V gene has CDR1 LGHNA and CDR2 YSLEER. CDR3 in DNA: TGCGCCAGCAGCCAAAACGGATGGGACAGTTCCTACGAGCAGTACTTC. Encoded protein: CASSQNGWDSSYEQYF.

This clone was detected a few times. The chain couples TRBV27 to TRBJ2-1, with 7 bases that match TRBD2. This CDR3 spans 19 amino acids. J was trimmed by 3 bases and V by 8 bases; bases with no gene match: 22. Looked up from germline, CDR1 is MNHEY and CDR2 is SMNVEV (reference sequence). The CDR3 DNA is TGTGCCAGCGACCCAATTTCCAATCTAGCGGCGGGAGTCTACAATGAGCAGTTCTTC. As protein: CASDPISNLAAGVYNEQFF.

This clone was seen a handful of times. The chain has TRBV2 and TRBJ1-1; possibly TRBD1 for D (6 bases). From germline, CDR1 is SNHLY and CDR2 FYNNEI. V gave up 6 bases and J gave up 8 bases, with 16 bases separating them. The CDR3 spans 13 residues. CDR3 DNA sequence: TGTGCCAGCAGGTCACAGGGACTAGAAGAAGCTTTCTTT. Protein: CASRSQGLEEAFF.

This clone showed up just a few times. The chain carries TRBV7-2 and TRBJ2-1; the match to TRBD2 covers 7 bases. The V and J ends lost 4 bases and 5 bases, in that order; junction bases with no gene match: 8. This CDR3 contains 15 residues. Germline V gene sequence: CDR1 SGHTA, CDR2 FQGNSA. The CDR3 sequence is CASSWTGTKDNEQFF. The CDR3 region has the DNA TGTGCCAGCAGCTGGACCGGGACTAAGGACAATGAGCAGTTCTTC. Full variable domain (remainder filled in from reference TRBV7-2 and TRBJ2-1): GAGVSQSPSNKVTEKGKDVELRCDPISGHTALYWYRQSLGQGLEFLIYFQGNSAPDKSGLPSDRFSAERTGGSVSTLTIQRTQQEDSAVYLCASSWTGTKDNEQFFGPGTRLTVL.